The 19 T cell receptor beta chains below were found in one sample sequenced in a study of blood T cell repertoires in COVID-19. The assay was immunoSEQ multiplex PCR, and TCRdb's table has in-frame clones only and misses some. The sample lists tens of thousands of clones, about nine tenths occurring once. Sequencing was done on a sample of peripheral blood. These receptors came from a man in his sixties with active COVID-19.

This chain links TRBV5-6 with TRBJ1-2; no firm D call. V lost 0 bases to trimming and J lost 4 bases, with 13 bases between them. Germline CDR1 SGHDT, CDR2 YYEEEE. This CDR3 spans 15 amino acids. CDR3 DNA sequence: TGTGCCAGCAGCTTGGAATCGGGGTTCAGCTATGGCTACACCTTC. The encoded protein is CASSLESGFSYGYTF.

The V and J genes are TRBV12-3 or TRBV12-4 and TRBJ1-6, with D possibly being TRBD1 (5 bases). The CDR3 spans 13 residues. V shed 5 bases and J shed 11 bases, with 13 bases lying between them. The CDR3 bases are TGTGCCAGCAGTCCAGGGAACGGTCCACCCCTCCACTTT. It yields the protein CASSPGNGPPLHF.

The chain employs TRBV23-1 and TRBJ1-1; the match to TRBD1 covers 8 bases. TRBV23-1 counts as an open reading frame of uncertain function. The CDR3 consists of 18 residues. J gave up 0 bases and V 4 bases, and 13 bases lay outside the gene matches. The CDR3 loop is CASSPFERQGNLNTEAFF. In DNA form, the CDR3 reads TGCGCCAGCAGTCCTTTCGAGCGACAGGGGAATTTGAACACTGAAGCTTTCTTT.

The chain joins TRBV18 to TRBJ1-1; 7 nucleotides agree with TRBD1. The CDR3 length is 14 residues. V shed 3 bases, J shed 1 base, and the junction held 2 bases outside the gene matches. Germline V gene lookup returns CDR1 KGHSH and CDR2 LQKENI. CDR3 loop: CASSPRTGNTEAFF. The CDR3 DNA is TGTGCCAGCTCACCCCGGACAGGGAACACTGAAGCTTTCTTT.

The chain recombines TRBV7-2 with TRBJ2-1; maybe TRBD1 (6 bases). The CDR3 extends over 15 amino acids. Germline V lookup: CDR1 SGHTA, CDR2 FQGNSA. Trimming shortened V by 2 bases and J by 2 bases, and 10 bases separated the two germline ends. In DNA, the CDR3 is TGTGCCAGCAGCTTACAGGGGATAACCTACAATGAGCAGTTCTTC. It is translated as CASSLQGITYNEQFF. The full variable domain, in which reference TRBV7-2 and TRBJ2-1 provide the parts outside the CDR3, is GAGVSQSPSNKVTEKGKDVELRCDPISGHTALYWYRQSLGQGLEFLIYFQGNSAPDKSGLPSDRFSAERTGGSVSTLTIQRTQQEDSAVYLCASSLQGITYNEQFFGPGTRLTVL.

The chain links TRBV19 to TRBJ1-1; a possible D gene is TRBD1 (5 bases). CDR3 length: 15 amino acids. Trimming took 5 bases from V and 5 from J, leaving 18 bases between them. CDR1 is LNHDA, CDR2 SQIVND, per germline (reference sequence). The CDR3 region is CASSAQGNEGTEAFF. The CDR3 region has the DNA TGTGCCAGTAGTGCCCAGGGAAATGAAGGGACTGAAGCTTTCTTT. Full variable domain (rest looked up from reference TRBV19 and TRBJ1-1): DGGITQSPKYLFRKEGQNVTLSCEQNLNHDAMYWYRQDPGQGLRLIYYSQIVNDFQKGDIAEGYSVSREKKESFPLTVTSAQKNPTAFYLCASSAQGNEGTEAFFGQGTRLTVV.

V usage is TRBV28 and J usage is TRBJ2-7, with 12 bases lining up with TRBD2. The CDR3 is made up of 15 amino acids. V was clipped by 3 bases and J by 7 bases; unmatched bases: 7. Per the germline V gene, CDR1 is MDHEN and CDR2 is SYDVKM. The CDR3, as DNA: TGTGCCAGCAGTTTGCTAGCGGGAGGGTCAGGGGAGCAGTACTTC. Its translation: CASSLLAGGSGEQYF. Drawing the rest from reference TRBV28 and TRBJ2-7, the complete variable domain is DVKVTQSSRYLVKRTGEKVFLECVQDMDHENMFWYRQDPGLGLRLIYFSYDVKMKEKGDIPEGYSVSREKKERFSLILESASTNQTSMYLCASSLLAGGSGEQYFGPGTRLTVT.

CDR3 nucleotide sequence: TGTGCCAGTAGTACAGCCCGACAGGGGGCCTATAATTCACCCCTCCACTTT. As protein: CASSTARQGAYNSPLHF. The gene calls are TRBV19 and TRBJ1-6, with 9 bases identical to TRBD1. CDR3 length equals 17 residues. V lost 4 bases, J lost 2 bases, and 6 bases stayed unmatched. Germline-derived CDR1 and CDR2 are LNHDA and SQIVND (reference sequence).

The chain links TRBV3-1 (or the pseudogene TRBV3-2) to TRBJ2-5; TRBD1 is a possible D gene (6 bases). Germline assignment: CDR1 LGHDT and CDR2 YNNKEL (reference sequence). The CDR3 has 14 amino acids. Trimming removed 1 base at V and 6 bases at J, with 12 bases between. CDR3 coding DNA: TGTGCCAGCAGCCAAGCTACAGGGAGAAAGACCCAGTACTTC. Amino acid sequence: CASSQATGRKTQYF.

The J gene is TRBJ2-5, the V gene TRBV6-2 or TRBV6-3, with D hard to call. V lost 2 bases to trimming and J lost 2 bases, with 6 bases between them. CDR1 MNHEY and CDR2 SVGEGT come from the germline V gene. The CDR3 length is 13 residues. In DNA, the CDR3 is TGTGCCAGCAGTTACCCCAGTCAAGAGACCCAGTACTTC. This codes for CASSYPSQETQYF.

The J gene is TRBJ2-3, the V gene TRBV6-5, with D uncertain. Germline CDR1 and CDR2: MNHEY and SVGAGI. With 6 bases removed from V and 1 base from J, the gap between germline ends came to 8 bases. The CDR3 loop spans 13 amino acids. This CDR3 is CASRTPGTDTQYF. Written as DNA, the CDR3 is TGTGCCAGCAGGACTCCTGGCACAGATACGCAGTATTTT.

The CDR3 bases are TGTGCCAGCTCACGACTACAGGGGGCCGGAGATACGCAGTATTTT. This sequence encodes CASSRLQGAGDTQYF. The chain has TRBV18 and TRBJ2-3; 9 bases match TRBD1. The CDR3 covers 15 residues. Germline V lookup: CDR1 KGHSH, CDR2 LQKENI. The V segment lost 4 bases and the J segment 5 bases; nucleotides outside the gene matches: 7. Drawing the rest from reference TRBV18 and TRBJ2-3, the complete variable domain is NAGVMQNPRHLVRRRGQEARLRCSPMKGHSHVYWYRQLPEEGLKFMVYLQKENIIDESGMPKERFSAEFPKEGPSILRIQQVVRGDSAAYFCASSRLQGAGDTQYFGPGTRLTVL.

V gene TRBV5-1 combines with J gene TRBJ2-1; 11 bases fit TRBD2. Germline lookup yields CDR1 SGHRS and CDR2 YFSETQ. CDR3 length equals 16 residues. Trimming took 0 bases from V and 9 from J; bases not matched to a gene: 8. CDR3 DNA: TGCGCCAGCAGCTTGGATGGTAGCGGGGGGGCTAGTGAGCAGTTCTTC. This codes for CASSLDGSGGASEQFF.

The J gene is TRBJ2-5, the V gene TRBV6-2 or TRBV6-3; TRBD2 might be the D (6 bases). The ends were cut back, 4 bases at V and 7 bases at J, with 10 bases in the middle. This CDR3 comprises 12 residues. Per germline, CDR1 MNHEY and CDR2 SVGEGT. CDR3 in DNA: TGTGCCAGCAGTTTCGAGGGAGGGACCCAGTACTTC. Amino acid sequence: CASSFEGGTQYF.

The chain has TRBV7-3 and TRBJ2-7, with D possibly being TRBD2 (5 bases). The V gene's germline CDR1 is SGHTA and CDR2 FQGTGA. The CDR3 runs to 15 residues. Trimming left V 5 bases short and J 6 bases short, with 20 bases between. This chain's CDR3 is CASSPARGFIAEQYF. The CDR3 DNA reads TGTGCCAGCAGCCCTGCCCGCGGGTTTATAGCCGAGCAGTACTTC.

This clone was counted once. The V gene is TRBV29-1, the J gene TRBJ2-3; D is possibly TRBD1 (6 bases). The CDR3 is made up of 10 amino acids. Trimming took off 7 bases at V and 9 bases at J, with 11 bases between the two ends. The germline V gene encodes CDR1 SQVTM and CDR2 ANQGSEA. As DNA, the CDR3 is TGCAGCGCAGACACAGGGACGCAGTATTTT. Translating gives CSADTGTQYF.

This clone has only a few counts. This chain joins TRBV25-1 and TRBJ2-1; 8 nucleotides agree with TRBD1. Germline CDR1 MGHDK, CDR2 SYGVNS. The CDR3 consists of 14 residues. The J segment lost 9 bases and the V segment lost 2 bases, leaving 6 bases of the junction unmatched. As DNA, the CDR3 is TGTGCCAGCAGTGAACCCCTCGACAGGGGTGAGCAGTTCTTC. Translating it yields CASSEPLDRGEQFF.

The J gene is TRBJ1-3, the V gene TRBV27; TRBD1 is a possible D gene (5 bases). The CDR3 is made up of 15 amino acids. The V gene lost 0 bases and the J gene lost 5 bases, with 11 bases spanning the gap. Germline V gene data show CDR1 as MNHEY and CDR2 as SMNVEV (reference sequence). The CDR3 protein is CASSLSGRGRNTIYF. The CDR3, as DNA: TGTGCCAGCAGTTTATCGGGGCGAGGAAGAAACACCATATATTTT.

J is TRBJ1-1 and V is TRBV4-3; D unresolved. Germline CDR1 is LGHNA and CDR2 is YSLEER. This CDR3 has 13 amino acids. Trimming cost V 2 bases and J 2 bases, with 6 bases left between them. The CDR3 protein is CASSQQVNTEAFF. The CDR3 nucleotides read TGCGCCAGCAGCCAACAGGTAAACACTGAAGCTTTCTTT.